The rows below give T cell receptor beta chains drawn from one sample of a study of CD8+ T cells in alopecia areata. Measured with immunoSEQ multiplex PCR; TCRdb has only the in-frame clones, and not every one. Of about 160,000 clones in the sample, less than 70% were seen once. The specimen comprised CD4+ T cells sorted from blood, sampled at week 24, from a patient treated with tofacitinib. These receptors were collected from a human donor with alopecia areata. Both conserved end residues are part of each CDR3. A D gene is named only where the DNA matches it firmly. Expanded clones get a size class; other rows say once, few or many, or leave the size out.

j_gene | d_gene | v_gene | abundance | CDR3nt | CDR3aa
TRBJ1-2 | - | TRBV30 | - | TGTGCCGGAGGGATTGTCTATGGCTACACCTTC | CAGGIVYGYTF
TRBJ2-7 | - | TRBV5-1 | - | TGCGCCAGCCGCCGACAGGACTCCTACGAGCAGTACTTC | CASRRQDSYEQYF
TRBJ1-1 | - | TRBV29-1 | few | TGCAGCGCACTACCCCCTAACAAGAGGAACACTGAAGCTTTCTTT | CSALPPNKRNTEAFF
TRBJ1-1 | - | TRBV29-1 | - | TGCAGCGTTGATGCCGGGGCGGCTGAAGCTTTCTTT | CSVDAGAAEAFF
TRBJ1-2 | TRBD1 | TRBV6-5 | - | TGTGCCAGCAGCTCGACAGGGGAGGGGGGCTACACCTTC | CASSSTGEGGYTF
TRBJ2-7 | - | TRBV6-5 | many | TGTGCCAGCCAGCCGGGACCGAATTCCTACGAGCAGTACTTC | CASQPGPNSYEQYF
TRBJ2-2 | - | TRBV29-1 | many | TGCAGCGTTGGGGCGAACACCGGGGAGCTGTTTTTT | CSVGANTGELFF
TRBJ2-7 | TRBD1 | TRBV5-1 | few | TGCGCCAGCAGAACCGGGACAGGGGTGTACGAGCAGTACTTC | CASRTGTGVYEQYF
TRBJ1-2 | TRBD1 | TRBV30 | - | TGTGCCTGGAGTGCAGGGGGTAACTATGGCTACACCTTC | CAWSAGGNYGYTF
TRBJ2-4 | - | TRBV7-9 | - | TGTGCCAGCAGCTTAGCGGCACAGGGAAACATTCAGTACTTC | CASSLAAQGNIQYF
TRBJ1-6 | - | TRBV5-6 | few | TGTGCCAGCAGCCGTGCAGCTGGGACCTATAATTCACCCCTCCACTTT | CASSRAAGTYNSPLHF
TRBJ1-5 | - | TRBV4-2 | - | TGTGCCAGCAGCCCGACTTATGTAGGGTACGGCAATCAGCCCCAGCATTTT | CASSPTYVGYGNQPQHF
TRBJ1-6 | - | TRBV30 | - | TGTGCCTGCCCCGGGAATAATTCACCCCTCCACTTT | CACPGNNSPLHF
TRBJ1-2 | - | TRBV27 | once | TGTGCCAGCAGTTTAGGTAGTCCGAGGAGCTACACCTTC | CASSLGSPRSYTF
TRBJ1-1 | - | TRBV30 | few | TGTGCCTGGAGTGTAGGGGACACAAACACTGAAGCTTTCTTT | CAWSVGDTNTEAFF
TRBJ2-1 | - | TRBV5-4 | - | TGTGCCAGCAGCCTCAGGGTTAATGAGCAGTTCTTC | CASSLRVNEQFF
TRBJ2-7 | TRBD1 | TRBV5-6 | once | TGTGCCAGCAGCTGGGGACAGGGGAACGAGCAGTACTTC | CASSWGQGNEQYF
TRBJ1-2 | - | TRBV7-2 | - | TGTGCCAGCAGCCCGACGGGGCGGCATGGCTACACCTTC | CASSPTGRHGYTF
TRBJ2-3 | TRBD1 | TRBV7-2 | few | TGTGCCAGCAGCCTCAGGGGGTTGGACACAGATACGCAGTATTTT | CASSLRGLDTDTQYF
TRBJ2-1 | - | TRBV30 | - | TGTGCCTGGAGTGGTAACGCAGGGGACAATGAGCAGTTCTTC | CAWSGNAGDNEQFF
TRBJ1-1 | - | TRBV18 | - | TGTGCCAGCTCACCACACTCACTTCGGGTCGCGAACACTGAAGCTTTCTTT | CASSPHSLRVANTEAFF
TRBJ1-1 | - | TRBV27 | - | TGTGCCAGCAGTTTCGCGGGGTACACTGAAGCTTTCTTT | CASSFAGYTEAFF
TRBJ1-2 | - | TRBV25-1 | - | TGTGCCAGCAGTGAAACGAGCGGCTACACCTTC | CASSETSGYTF
TRBJ2-3 | TRBD2 | TRBV30 | - | TGTGCCTGGGGACTAGCGGCGAGCACAGATACGCAGTATTTT | CAWGLAASTDTQYF
TRBJ2-5 | TRBD2 | TRBV2 | - | TGTGCCAGCAGTGAAGCATGGACTAGGGAGACCCAGTACTTC | CASSEAWTRETQYF
TRBJ2-2 | TRBD2 | TRBV4-1 | - | TGCGCCAGCAGCCAAGAAGGGATAGCGGGTGCGAACACCGGGGAGCTGTTTTTT | CASSQEGIAGANTGELFF
TRBJ1-2 | - | TRBV19 | - | TGTGCCAGTAGTAGCCGTGTCTATGGCTACACCTTC | CASSSRVYGYTF
TRBJ2-1 | - | TRBV15 | - | TGTGCCACCAGCAGAGATCAGGGAACATACAATGAGCAGTTCTTC | CATSRDQGTYNEQFF
TRBJ2-5 | - | TRBV5-1 | - | TGCGCCAGCAGCTTTGAACCTGGTAGGGTTCAAGAGACCCAGTACTTC | CASSFEPGRVQETQYF
TRBJ2-1 | TRBD2 | TRBV29-1 | few | TGCAGCGTTTTGGGACTAGCCCTATTTGAGCAGTTCTTC | CSVLGLALFEQFF
TRBJ2-2 | - | TRBV2 | few | TGTGCCAGCAGTCTCACTAGCTCCCACACCGGGGAGCTGTTTTTT | CASSLTSSHTGELFF
TRBJ1-2 | - | TRBV5-6 | - | TGTGCCAGCAGCTTGGCCACGGTTCTGGGCTATGGCTACACCTTC | CASSLATVLGYGYTF
TRBJ2-1 | - | TRBV29-1 | - | TGCAGCGTTGAGTCGTCAGGGGTGTACAATGAGCAGTTCTTC | CSVESSGVYNEQFF
TRBJ2-7 | TRBD1 | TRBV10-3 | - | TGTGCCATCAGGGGACAGGGGTCCTACGAGCAGTACTTC | CAIRGQGSYEQYF
TRBJ2-1 | - | TRBV29-1 | few | TGCAGCGTTGGACCGACTACTGAGCAGTTCTTC | CSVGPTTEQFF
TRBJ1-2 | TRBD1 | TRBV7-9 | - | TGTGCCAGCAGCTTAGACCAGGGGGCGAACTATGGCTACACCTTC | CASSLDQGANYGYTF
TRBJ2-7 | - | TRBV19 | - | TGTGCCAGTAGTATCACCTTCGTATCCTACGAGCAGTACTTC | CASSITFVSYEQYF
TRBJ2-2 | - | TRBV6-1 | - | TGTGCCAGCAAGTATGGCACGAACACCGGGGAGCTGTTTTTT | CASKYGTNTGELFF
TRBJ1-2 | TRBD1 | TRBV29-1 | - | TGCAGCGTTTGGACAGGGGGCGGCTACACCTTC | CSVWTGGGYTF
TRBJ2-5 | - | TRBV5-1 | - | TGCGCCAGCAGCTCGGGACTCAAAGAGACCCAGTACTTC | CASSSGLKETQYF
TRBJ2-2 | - | TRBV15 | - | TGTGCCACCAGCAGTCAGGGCCGGGAGCTGTTTTTT | CATSSQGRELFF
TRBJ1-1 | - | TRBV29-1 | few | TGCAGCGTCGCGACCTGGGAAGCTTTCTTT | CSVATWEAFF
TRBJ2-7 | TRBD1 | TRBV10-3 | - | TGTGCCATCAGTGAGTCGGGACAGACCTACGAGCAGTACTTC | CAISESGQTYEQYF
TRBJ2-7 | TRBD1 | TRBV9 | - | TGTGCCAGCAGCGTAGATCCGGGACAGGTCTACGAGCAGTACTTC | CASSVDPGQVYEQYF
TRBJ1-6 | - | TRBV30 | - | TGTGCCTGGATGCCGTCGAGCTCCTATAATTCACCCCTCCACTTT | CAWMPSSSYNSPLHF
TRBJ2-7 | - | TRBV6-1 | - | TGTGCCAGCAGTGAACTGAGGACTCGACACTACGAGCAGTACTTC | CASSELRTRHYEQYF